These 15 T cell receptor beta chains share one sample of origin, sequenced in a study of STAT3 mutations in large granular lymphocyte leukemia. General study findings and limits: At least one immunodominant TCR beta clonotype appeared in every T-cell large granular lymphocyte leukemia patient.

The antigens for these receptors are not known. The repertoire was sequenced with immunoSEQ multiplex PCR; TCRdb's copy has only in-frame clones and lacks some. The sample lists roughly 9,300 clones, 70% to 90% occurring once. What was sequenced was peripheral blood mononuclear cells. The receptor source for this set is an elderly man with T-cell large granular lymphocyte leukemia. Some clones in this sample may be carry-over from other donors' samples.

The rearrangement uses TRBV5-1 and TRBJ2-5; D uncertain. Germline V gives CDR1 SGHRS, CDR2 YFSETQ. Trimming removed 1 base at V and 5 bases at J, with 3 bases between. This CDR3 is 11 amino acids long. The CDR3, as DNA: TGCGCCAGCAGCTTGTTGGAGACCCAGTACTTC. Its translation: CASSLLETQYF.

V gene TRBV5-1 combines with J gene TRBJ2-7; 7 nucleotides align to TRBD1. This CDR3 is built from 14 residues. Germline CDR1 and CDR2: SGHRS and YFSETQ. The V gene end was trimmed by 4 bases and the J gene end by 1 base; junction bases not matched to a gene: 5. The CDR3 bases are TGCGCCAGCAGCGCCCTGACAGGGTCCTACGAGCAGTACTTC. Its translation: CASSALTGSYEQYF.

The V call is TRBV5-1, the J call TRBJ1-5; the D gene is possibly TRBD1 (5 bases). CDR1 and CDR2 (germline): SGHRS, YFSETQ. Trimming cost V 1 base and J 6 bases, with 11 bases left between them. This CDR3 has 14 residues. CDR3 loop: CASSLLGGGQPQHF. The CDR3 DNA sequence: TGCGCCAGCAGCTTGTTAGGTGGGGGTCAGCCCCAGCATTTT.

The chain links TRBV7-9 to TRBJ2-2; a weak D match, TRBD1 (6 bases). CDR3 length: 14 residues. Germline CDR1 and CDR2: SEHNR and FQNEAQ (reference sequence). The V and J ends lost 3 bases and 9 bases respectively, with 14 bases between them. CDR3 sequence reads: CASSFPGQLRELFF. The CDR3 DNA sequence: TGTGCCAGCAGCTTCCCGGGACAACTGCGGGAGCTGTTTTTT.

The genes are TRBV27 and TRBJ2-2, with 7 nucleotides matching TRBD2. The CDR3 runs to 13 residues. The V gene end was trimmed by 5 bases and the J gene end by 6 bases; junction bases not matched to a gene: 3. The germline V gene encodes CDR1 MNHEY and CDR2 SMNVEV (reference sequence). The CDR3 region is CASSGDYSGELFF. The CDR3 DNA reads as TGTGCCAGCAGTGGGGACTACTCCGGGGAGCTGTTTTTT.

This clone is a singleton in its sample. The chain employs TRBV5-1 and TRBJ2-7; D unresolved. Trimming cost V 4 bases and J 6 bases, with 8 bases left between them. CDR1 is SGHRS and CDR2 is YFSETQ in the germline V gene. The CDR3 runs 11 residues. CDR3 amino acids: CASSLESEQYF. CDR3 sequence (DNA): TGCGCCAGCAGCCTCGAATCCGAGCAGTACTTC.

The V call is TRBV4-2, the J call TRBJ1-5; D possibly corresponds to TRBD1 (6 bases). From germline, CDR1 is LGHNA and CDR2 YNFKEQ. With 5 bases removed from V and 2 bases from J, the gap between germline ends came to 13 bases. This CDR3 contains 15 residues. The CDR3 DNA sequence: TGTGCCAGCAGCGTACAGGGTGAGGGCAATCAGCCCCAGCATTTT. It specifies CASSVQGEGNQPQHF.

The rearrangement links TRBV7-2 to TRBJ2-3, with D perhaps TRBD1 or TRBD2 (5 bases each). Looked up from germline, CDR1 is SGHTA and CDR2 is FQGNSA. CDR3 length: 15 amino acids. Trimming stripped 5 bases from V and 1 base from J, with 13 bases between. The CDR3 DNA follows: TGTGCCAGCAGCCCTGGGGGTAGAGGCACAGATACGCAGTATTTT. This sequence encodes CASSPGGRGTDTQYF.

The CDR3 loop reads CASSPQTRINQPQHF. DNA for the CDR3: TGTGCCAGCAGTCCCCAGACACGGATCAATCAGCCCCAGCATTTT. This chain links TRBV27 with TRBJ1-5; D gene ambiguous. CDR1 is MNHEY, CDR2 SMNVEV, per germline (reference sequence). This CDR3 spans 15 amino acids. Deletions cut 5 bases from V and 3 bases from J, with 14 bases between.

The chain employs TRBV30 and TRBJ2-6; D not certain. Germline V gene lookup returns CDR1 GTSNPN and CDR2 SVGIG (reference sequence). Trimming shortened V by 1 base and J by 2 bases, and 9 bases separated the two germline ends. CDR3 length: 15 residues. CDR3 protein: CAWSADLAGANVLTF. The CDR3 region has the DNA TGTGCCTGGAGTGCAGATTTGGCTGGGGCCAACGTCCTGACTTTC.

CDR3 loop: CASSISVYGYTF. The CDR3 nucleotides read TGTGCCAGTAGTATATCAGTCTATGGCTACACCTTC. The rearrangement links TRBV19 to TRBJ1-2; D is uncertain. The CDR3 covers 12 residues. V shed 2 bases and J shed 4 bases, with 5 bases lying between them. Germline loops: CDR1 LNHDA, CDR2 SQIVND (reference sequence).

The CDR3 sequence is CASSLVRGVLDTEAFF. CDR3 DNA: TGTGCCAGCAGCTTGGTCCGGGGAGTGTTGGACACTGAAGCTTTCTTT. The chain joins TRBV5-4 to TRBJ1-1, with no clear D. CDR1 and CDR2 (germline): SGHNT, YYREEE (reference sequence). CDR3 length: 16 residues. V lost 0 bases and J 3 bases, leaving 15 bases between the germline ends.

The chain uses TRBV13 and TRBJ1-1, with 7 bases fitting TRBD1. Germline V gene data show CDR1 as PRHDT and CDR2 as FYEKMQ (reference sequence). V dropped 7 bases and J dropped 0; count of bases not matched to a gene: 2. There are 13 residues in the CDR3. The CDR3 DNA reads as TGTGCCAGCATGGGACAGTTGAACACTGAAGCTTTCTTT. It codes for CASMGQLNTEAFF.

The J gene is TRBJ2-7, the V gene TRBV25-1, with TRBD1 identical over 7 bases. V was pared by 7 bases and J by 4 bases, with 10 bases of the junction left unmatched. CDR1 is MGHDK and CDR2 is SYGVNS in the germline V gene. The length of the CDR3 is 14 residues. The CDR3 loop reads CASKGQETLYEQYF. CDR3 in DNA: TGTGCCAGCAAAGGACAGGAGACATTATACGAGCAGTACTTC.

The gene calls are TRBV27 and TRBJ1-6; D is uncertain. This CDR3 comprises 15 residues. The V gene lost 7 bases and the J gene lost 6 bases, with 16 bases spanning the gap. CDR1 is MNHEY and CDR2 is SMNVEV in the germline V gene (reference sequence). The CDR3 DNA follows: TGTGCCAGCACTCCCTTATCAGGCTCTAATTCACCCCTCCACTTT. It yields the protein CASTPLSGSNSPLHF.